This TCR beta chain was identified during a study of blood T cell repertoires in COVID-19. Produced via immunoSEQ multiplex PCR; TCRdb's table is partial and in-frame only. Of 200,000 to 300,000 clones in the sample, over 70% were seen once. The clonotype was recovered from a woman aged 40 to 55 who had been exposed to COVID-19. The sample taken for sequencing was PBMCs or T cells enriched from blood (not recorded which).

Here the CDR3 reads CASSLGVGGQETQYF. The DNA for the CDR3 is TGTGCCAGCAGCTTAGGAGTCGGGGGACAAGAGACCCAGTACTTC. This rearrangement joins TRBV11-2 to TRBJ2-5; D might be TRBD2 (6 bases). Germline V lookup: CDR1 SGHAT, CDR2 FQNNGV. The CDR3 has 15 residues. Trimming removed 1 base at V and 2 bases at J, with 11 bases between.